Following are 27 T cell receptor beta chains from one sample sequenced in a study of blood T cell repertoires in COVID-19. Generated by immunoSEQ multiplex PCR, the TCRdb table keeps only in-frame clones and is missing some. This sample has about 260,000 clones; about 89% occur once, and the top ten carry approximately 1.5%. Sequenced sample: peripheral blood. Receptor source: a woman aged 40 to 50 who had recovered from COVID-19.

The chain joins TRBV7-3 to TRBJ2-2; D is uncertain. Trimming removed 0 bases from V and 4 bases from J, with 9 bases in between. Per germline, CDR1 SGHTA and CDR2 FQGTGA. The CDR3 is made up of 15 amino acids. CDR3 residues: CASSLTRLGTGELFF. The CDR3 DNA sequence: TGTGCCAGCAGCTTAACCCGACTCGGCACCGGGGAGCTGTTTTTT.

The gene calls are TRBV4-3 and TRBJ2-7; 7 bases line up with TRBD1. The CDR3 runs 13 residues. J was trimmed by 2 bases and V by 4 bases; bases with no gene match: 2. Germline V gene lookup returns CDR1 LGHNA and CDR2 YSLEER. The CDR3 DNA follows: TGCGCCAGCAGCCCGGGACAGACCTACGAGCAGTACTTC. It yields the protein CASSPGQTYEQYF.

This chain uses TRBV7-2 with TRBJ2-7; D may be TRBD1 (6 bases). The germline V gene encodes CDR1 SGHTA and CDR2 FQGNSA. CDR3 length equals 16 residues. Trimming left V 2 bases short and J 5 bases short, with 19 bases between. This chain's CDR3 is CASSLTRDTPVDEQYF. The CDR3 nucleotides are TGTGCCAGCAGCTTAACCCGGGACACCCCTGTTGACGAGCAGTACTTC.

The rearrangement uses TRBV3-1 (or the pseudogene TRBV3-2) and TRBJ1-5; TRBD1 aligns across 8 bases. The germline V gene has CDR1 LGHDT and CDR2 YNNKEL (reference sequence). The V segment lost 0 bases and the J segment 3 bases; nucleotides outside the gene matches: 7. The CDR3 contains 17 residues. The CDR3 DNA reads TGTGCCAGCAGCCAAGATCCAGGGGGCGCGGACAATCAGCCCCAGCATTTT. Encoded protein: CASSQDPGGADNQPQHF.

In DNA, the CDR3 is TGTGCCAGCAGGGCACAGGGGCTCGAGGGTGAAAAACTGTTTTTT. Its protein product is CASRAQGLEGEKLFF. The chain employs TRBV7-9 and TRBJ1-4, with 7 bases lining up with TRBD1. Germline values: CDR1 SEHNR, CDR2 FQNEAQ (reference sequence). This CDR3 region has 15 residues. Losses at the gene ends were 6 bases for V and 7 bases for J; bases not matched to a gene: 11.

The J gene is TRBJ1-6, the V gene TRBV7-9; TRBD1 agrees at 9 bases. With 5 bases clipped from V and 10 bases from J, the junction kept 12 bases outside the gene matches. The CDR3 loop spans 16 amino acids. Per the germline V gene, CDR1 is SEHNR and CDR2 is FQNEAQ (reference sequence). The CDR3 bases are TGTGCCAGCAGCGTAGGGACAGGGAATGGAGTCTCACCCCTCCACTTT. Translated: CASSVGTGNGVSPLHF. The full variable domain, its missing parts supplied by reference TRBV7-9 and TRBJ1-6, is DTGVSQNPRHKITKRGQNVTFRCDPISEHNRLYWYRQTLGQGPEFLTYFQNEAQLEKSRLLSDRFSAERPKGSFSTLEIQRTEQGDSAMYLCASSVGTGNGVSPLHFGNGTRLTVT.

This chain links TRBV5-4 with TRBJ2-3; tentatively, D is TRBD2 (6 bases). This CDR3 is built from 15 residues. From germline, CDR1 is SGHNT and CDR2 YYREEE (reference sequence). Trimming removed 4 bases from V and 1 base from J, with 13 bases in between. CDR3: CASSRLDRGTDTQYF. CDR3 coding DNA: TGTGCCAGCAGCCGACTAGACCGAGGCACAGATACGCAGTATTTT.

The chain is built from TRBV10-3 and TRBJ2-3, with 8 bases matching TRBD1. The CDR3 sequence is 14 residues long. Germline assignment: CDR1 ENHRY and CDR2 SYGVKD. V was pared by 6 bases and J by 6 bases, with 8 bases of the junction left unmatched. The CDR3 coding sequence is TGTGCCATCAGGTTGACAGGGGTCTTGGATACGCAGTATTTT. This translates into CAIRLTGVLDTQYF.

V is TRBV23-1 and J is TRBJ1-1; 7 nucleotides agree with TRBD1. TRBV23-1 is designated an ORF whose function remains uncertain. The V segment lost 0 bases and the J segment 5 bases; nucleotides outside the gene matches: 12. The CDR3 loop spans 17 amino acids. The DNA for the CDR3 is TGCGCCAGCAGTCAATCGGAGGGGACAGTGGGGAAAACTGAAGCTTTCTTT. Amino acids: CASSQSEGTVGKTEAFF.

CDR3 amino acids: CASSSGSTDTQYF. CDR3 coding DNA: TGCGCCAGCAGCAGCGGGAGCACAGATACGCAGTATTTT. V is TRBV5-1 and J is TRBJ2-3; maybe TRBD2 (6 bases). CDR3 length equals 13 residues. The germline gives CDR1 SGHRS, CDR2 YFSETQ. V lost 4 bases and J 0 bases, leaving 6 bases between the germline ends.

The V and J genes are TRBV7-2 and TRBJ1-3; perhaps TRBD1 as D (5 bases). The CDR3 sequence is 17 residues long. Per germline, CDR1 SGHTA and CDR2 FQGNSA. V lost 4 bases and J lost 7, with 23 bases in between. The CDR3: CASSSPQKQTGWNTIYF. The DNA for the CDR3 is TGTGCCAGCAGCTCTCCGCAAAAACAAACAGGTTGGAACACCATATATTTT.

This sequence joins TRBV10-2 and TRBJ1-4; D is ambiguous. The germline V gene encodes CDR1 WSHSY and CDR2 SAAADI. CDR3 length: 13 amino acids. V lost 11 bases and J 0 bases, leaving 10 bases between the germline ends. DNA of the CDR3: TGCGCCCCCATGGGCGCAACTAATGAAAAACTGTTTTTT. This gives the protein CAPMGATNEKLFF.

The CDR3 DNA reads TGCGCCAGCAGCTTGATTGCGGGAACTTACAATGAGCAGTTCTTC. Residues: CASSLIAGTYNEQFF. V usage is TRBV5-1 and J usage is TRBJ2-1, with TRBD2 as a possible D gene (6 bases). The CDR3 extends over 15 amino acids. Germline CDR1 SGHRS, CDR2 YFSETQ. V dropped 1 base and J dropped 4 bases, with 12 bases sitting between them.

The chain employs TRBV10-3 and TRBJ2-7; TRBD2 aligns across 14 bases. Trimming removed 0 bases from V and 6 bases from J; junction bases left unmatched: 7. CDR1 is ENHRY and CDR2 is SYGVKD in the germline V gene. CDR3 length: 17 residues. The CDR3: CAISESPGLAGAGEQYF. CDR3 coding DNA: TGTGCCATCAGTGAGTCTCCGGGACTAGCGGGGGCCGGCGAGCAGTACTTC.

The rearrangement uses TRBV11-2 and TRBJ2-3; D remains ambiguous. This CDR3 contains 17 residues. Trimming removed 0 bases at V and 2 bases at J, with 15 bases between. CDR1 and CDR2 (germline): SGHAT, FQNNGV. The CDR3 DNA reads as TGTGCCAGCAGCTTAGAGGTAGAGTGGGCCACCACAGATACGCAGTATTTT. Translation: CASSLEVEWATTDTQYF.

This clone appeared once. The chain joins TRBV4-3 to TRBJ1-2; unclear D gene. The CDR3 is 14 residues long. Per the germline V gene, CDR1 is LGHNA and CDR2 is YSLEER. The germline V and J ends were trimmed by 1 base and 8 bases, with 14 bases remaining between them. The CDR3 nucleotides read TGCGCCAGCAGCCAAGTCGGCAGGTCGTCAGGCTACACCTTC. This translates into CASSQVGRSSGYTF.

CDR3 DNA: TGTGCCAGCAGTTCATCCGGGGTTGGGTACGCTTTCTTT. Its protein product is CASSSSGVGYAFF. This chain joins TRBV27 and TRBJ1-1; D gene uncertain. CDR3 size: 13 residues. The V gene lost 4 bases and the J gene lost 11 bases, with 17 bases spanning the gap. In germline, CDR1 is MNHEY, CDR2 SMNVEV (reference sequence).

The rearrangement uses TRBV12-5 and TRBJ2-5; 10 bases are shared with TRBD2. The germline gives CDR1 LGHNT, CDR2 FRNRAP. This CDR3 spans 15 amino acids. After removal of 1 base from V and 2 bases from J, the junction contained 1 base not matched to a gene. CDR3 residues: CASGLASGGQETQYF. The CDR3 DNA reads as TGTGCTAGTGGTTTGGCTAGCGGGGGACAAGAGACCCAGTACTTC.

V and J are TRBV19 and TRBJ2-7; possible D gene TRBD2, 5 bases. Looked up from germline, CDR1 is LNHDA and CDR2 is SQIVND (reference sequence). V dropped 4 bases and J dropped 3 bases, with 7 bases sitting between them. The CDR3 is made up of 12 amino acids. CDR3 in amino acids: CASSSRGYEQYF. In nucleotides, the CDR3 is TGTGCCAGTAGTAGCCGGGGCTACGAGCAGTACTTC.

The gene calls are TRBV10-3 and TRBJ1-6; 7 positions agree with TRBD1. The germline V gene encodes CDR1 ENHRY and CDR2 SYGVKD. V was pared by 3 bases and J by 7 bases, with 6 bases of the junction left unmatched. The CDR3 spans 15 residues. Here the CDR3 DNA reads TGTGCCATCAGTGACTTCGACAGGGACAATTCACCCCTCCACTTT. This translates into CAISDFDRDNSPLHF.

The chain links TRBV12-5 to TRBJ2-2; D possibly corresponds to TRBD2 (6 bases). The V end lost 3 bases, the J end lost 4 bases, and 12 bases lay between the germline ends. The CDR3 consists of 15 residues. CDR1 and CDR2 from the germline V gene are LGHNT and FRNRAP. CDR3 region: CASGFQWGVTGELFF. The CDR3 bases are TGTGCTAGTGGTTTTCAATGGGGGGTCACCGGGGAGCTGTTTTTT.

The rearrangement links TRBV16 to TRBJ1-1; D unclear. V gave up 7 bases and J gave up 4 bases, with 13 bases separating them. Germline CDR1 reads KGHSY; CDR2 reads FQNENV. The CDR3 runs to 13 residues. CDR3 sequence: CASTTHESTEAFF. In nucleotides, the CDR3 is TGTGCCAGCACTACCCACGAGAGCACTGAAGCTTTCTTT.

The rearrangement joins TRBV30 to TRBJ2-2, with D unresolved. In germline, CDR1 is GTSNPN, CDR2 SVGIG (reference sequence). Between the trimmed V and J ends, which lost 4 bases and 6 bases, there was a span of 9 bases. This CDR3 region has 12 residues. This CDR3 reads CAWTAGSGELFF. In DNA form, the CDR3 reads TGTGCCTGGACTGCAGGTTCCGGGGAGCTGTTTTTT.

The V gene is TRBV5-5, the J gene TRBJ2-7, with 7 bases fitting TRBD1. Germline V gene lookup returns CDR1 SGHKS and CDR2 YYEKEE (reference sequence). The junction had 10 bases not matched to a gene; V was cut back by 4 bases and J by 3 bases. The CDR3 length is 15 residues. CDR3 nucleotides: TGTGCCAGCAGCCGAAATCAGGACAGGCTCTACGAGCAGTACTTC. Protein sequence: CASSRNQDRLYEQYF.

This sequence joins TRBV7-9 and TRBJ1-1; 8 bases line up with TRBD1. The germline CDR1 and CDR2 sequences are SEHNR and FQNEAQ (reference sequence). CDR3 size: 15 residues. Germline trimming cut 2 bases from V and 4 bases from J; bases unmatched to any gene: 6. The CDR3 spells CASSLRTGSPTEAFF. The CDR3 DNA sequence: TGTGCCAGCAGCTTACGGACAGGGTCCCCCACTGAAGCTTTCTTT.

This clone was observed a single time. The V call is TRBV6-5, the J call TRBJ1-2; D might be TRBD1 (6 bases). V was trimmed by 8 bases and J by 5 bases, leaving 18 bases between them. Germline CDR1 reads MNHEY; CDR2 reads SVGAGI. The CDR3 covers 14 residues. CDR3 in amino acids: CASHSTGIHYGYTF. In nucleotides, the CDR3 is TGTGCCAGCCATTCCACAGGGATTCATTATGGCTACACCTTC.

The chain uses TRBV19 and TRBJ1-6; 8 nucleotides align to TRBD1. Trimming cost V 3 bases and J 9 bases; bases outside gene matches: 4. The CDR3 runs to 14 residues. Germline lookup yields CDR1 LNHDA and CDR2 SQIVND (reference sequence). In DNA form, the CDR3 reads TGTGCCAGTAGTATTATGGACAGGGTTTCACCCCTCCACTTT. This gives the protein CASSIMDRVSPLHF.